A single sample gave rise to the 27 T cell receptor beta chains below, sequenced in a study of Ad26.COV2.S vaccination and SARS-CoV-2 variants. Assay used: immunoSEQ multiplex PCR; TCRdb lists only in-frame clones, some missing. The profile shows some 190,000 clones, roughly nine tenths of them singletons. The sample consisted of peripheral blood, taken after recovery from COVID-19. The receptors derive from a human donor who had recovered from COVID-19.

The chain uses TRBV3-1 (or the pseudogene TRBV3-2) and TRBJ2-1, with a possible D match to TRBD1 (5 bases). Trimming shortened V by 4 bases and J by 7 bases, and 11 bases separated the two germline ends. This CDR3 is built from 13 residues. The germline gives CDR1 LGHDT, CDR2 YNNKEL (reference sequence). The CDR3: CASSLSSGNEQFF. For the CDR3, the DNA is TGTGCCAGCAGCCTCTCCTCAGGGAATGAGCAGTTCTTC.

This rearrangement joins TRBV27 to TRBJ2-7, with D unresolved. The V gene lost 5 bases and the J gene lost 0 bases, with 14 bases spanning the gap. Germline-derived CDR1 and CDR2 are MNHEY and SMNVEV (reference sequence). This CDR3 has 15 residues. CDR3 in amino acids: CASSAFRPRSYEQYF. CDR3 in DNA: TGTGCCAGCAGTGCCTTCCGACCCCGCTCCTACGAGCAGTACTTC.

The chain links TRBV6-5 to TRBJ2-2; D is possibly TRBD1 or TRBD2 (5 bases each). This CDR3 region has 15 residues. The germline V and J ends were trimmed by 6 bases and 0 bases, with 11 bases remaining between them. The germline V gene has CDR1 MNHEY and CDR2 SVGAGI. In DNA, the CDR3 is TGTGCCAGCAGATCCGGGACGACGAACACCGGGGAGCTGTTTTTT. Its protein is CASRSGTTNTGELFF.

The rearrangement links TRBV7-9 to TRBJ2-5; D is unresolved. This CDR3 has 12 amino acids. Trimming shortened V by 7 bases and J by 9 bases, and 15 bases separated the two germline ends. Germline loops: CDR1 SEHNR, CDR2 FQNEAQ (reference sequence). CDR3 residues: CASTPRNGPQYF. CDR3 nucleotides: TGTGCCAGCACCCCCCGGAATGGGCCCCAGTACTTC.

The chain recombines TRBV11-1 with TRBJ2-5; D possibly corresponds to TRBD1 (6 bases). Deletions cut 5 bases from V and 2 bases from J, with 9 bases between. The CDR3 runs to 13 residues. Per germline, CDR1 SGHAT and CDR2 FQDESV (reference sequence). The CDR3 nucleotides are TGTGCCAGCAGCCGGGACACTCAAGAGACCCAGTACTTC. It is translated as CASSRDTQETQYF.

This clone was seen a few times. This rearrangement joins TRBV19 to TRBJ2-2; D might be TRBD1 or TRBD2, each matching 5 bases. Per germline, CDR1 LNHDA and CDR2 SQIVND (reference sequence). The CDR3 length is 14 residues. V lost 10 bases and J lost 6, with 18 bases in between. This chain's CDR3 is CATTWGPLAGELFF. DNA of the CDR3: TGTGCCACAACATGGGGACCCCTCGCCGGGGAGCTGTTTTTT.

V gene TRBV29-1 combines with J gene TRBJ2-5, with 12 bases identical to TRBD2. The CDR3 loop spans 14 amino acids. Looked up from germline, CDR1 is SQVTM and CDR2 is ANQGSEA. After removal of 3 bases from V and 9 bases from J, the junction contained 8 bases not matched to a gene. As DNA, the CDR3 is TGCAGCGTTGATGAACTAGCGGGGGGTCCACCCCAGTACTTC. Translated, it gives CSVDELAGGPPQYF.

V gene TRBV27 combines with J gene TRBJ2-3, with D possibly matching TRBD2 (5 bases). Germline CDR1 and CDR2: MNHEY and SMNVEV (reference sequence). This CDR3 region has 13 residues. V shed 8 bases and J shed 1 base, with 10 bases lying between them. CDR3 sequence reads: CASAFGGTDTQYF. CDR3 sequence (DNA): TGTGCCAGCGCGTTCGGGGGCACAGATACGCAGTATTTT.

The rearrangement uses TRBV3-1 (or the pseudogene TRBV3-2) and TRBJ2-1; D is unresolved. The CDR3 extends over 11 amino acids. Germline V lookup: CDR1 LGHDT, CDR2 YNNKEL (reference sequence). V was shortened by 4 bases and J by 6 bases, with 4 bases between the two germline ends. The CDR3 loop reads CASSRSNEQFF. Written as DNA, the CDR3 is TGTGCCAGCAGCCGCTCCAATGAGCAGTTCTTC.

The rearrangement links TRBV28 to TRBJ1-2; TRBD1 matches at 7 bases. The germline gives CDR1 MDHEN, CDR2 SYDVKM. This CDR3 is 14 amino acids long. The ends lost 6 bases at V and 0 bases at J; junction bases unmatched: 4. CDR3 sequence reads: CASRGQGANYGYTF. CDR3 DNA: TGTGCCAGCAGGGGGCAGGGGGCTAACTATGGCTACACCTTC.

This clone was seen once. V usage is TRBV7-3 and J usage is TRBJ1-1; a weak D match, TRBD1 (5 bases). Germline V gives CDR1 SGHTA, CDR2 FQGTGA. V was pared by 5 bases and J by 2 bases, with 9 bases between. CDR3 size: 13 residues. The CDR3 DNA is TGTGCCAGCAGCGCCGGGGGTAACACTGAAGCTTTCTTT. Amino acid sequence: CASSAGGNTEAFF.

V usage is TRBV5-1 and J usage is TRBJ1-1; TRBD1 is a possible D gene (5 bases). With 4 bases removed from V and 5 bases from J, the gap between germline ends came to 12 bases. Germline assignment: CDR1 SGHRS and CDR2 YFSETQ. The CDR3 has 13 residues. The CDR3 loop reads CASSTGRGTEAFF. The CDR3 nucleotides are TGCGCCAGCAGCACGGGCCGGGGGACTGAAGCTTTCTTT.

The chain is built from TRBV29-1 and TRBJ2-5; TRBD1 matches at 7 bases. There are 15 residues in the CDR3. The germline V gene encodes CDR1 SQVTM and CDR2 ANQGSEA. This CDR3 reads CSAPPGQLPRETQYF. The CDR3 region has the DNA TGCAGTGCGCCCCCGGGACAGCTACCCCGGGAGACCCAGTACTTC.

The J gene is TRBJ2-3, the V gene TRBV7-3; 7 bases match TRBD2. This CDR3 is 16 amino acids long. Germline assignment: CDR1 SGHTA and CDR2 FQGTGA. V trimming: 4 bases; J trimming: 1 base; junction bases outside the gene matches: 8. The CDR3: CASSSEGLAGTDTQYF. Here the CDR3 DNA reads TGTGCCAGCAGCTCTGAGGGCCTAGCGGGCACAGATACGCAGTATTTT. The full variable domain, rest sourced from reference TRBV7-3 and TRBJ2-3, is GAGVSQTPSNKVTEKGKYVELRCDPISGHTALYWYRQSLGQGPEFLIYFQGTGAADDSGLPNDRFFAVRPEGSVSTLKIQRTERGDSAVYLCASSSEGLAGTDTQYFGPGTRLTVL.

This sequence joins TRBV6-1 and TRBJ1-1; maybe TRBD1 (5 bases). The CDR3 spans 15 residues. The germline CDR1 and CDR2 sequences are MNHNS and SASEGT. The V end lost 3 bases, the J end lost 4 bases, and 15 bases lay between the germline ends. Here the CDR3 reads CASSDWTKGATEAFF. CDR3 nucleotide sequence: TGTGCCAGCAGTGATTGGACCAAAGGGGCCACTGAAGCTTTCTTT.

The genes are TRBV27 and TRBJ2-3, with no clear D. Looked up from germline, CDR1 is MNHEY and CDR2 is SMNVEV (reference sequence). Trimming removed 5 bases at V and 0 bases at J, with 9 bases between. The CDR3 is made up of 14 amino acids. In DNA form, the CDR3 reads TGTGCCAGCAGTAGGGCCTCTAGCACAGATACGCAGTATTTT. It specifies CASSRASSTDTQYF.

This clone was counted once. The rearrangement links TRBV28 to TRBJ2-7, with unresolved D. Trimming pared 2 bases from V and 3 bases from J, leaving 11 bases between. This CDR3 region has 14 residues. Germline V lookup: CDR1 MDHEN, CDR2 SYDVKM. CDR3 protein: CASSLRPQDYEQYF. The CDR3 region has the DNA TGTGCCAGCAGTTTACGGCCACAAGACTACGAGCAGTACTTC.

The rearrangement uses TRBV7-3 and TRBJ1-1, with 11 nucleotides matching TRBD1. Germline V gene sequence: CDR1 SGHTA, CDR2 FQGTGA. The CDR3 runs 15 residues. Trimming removed 5 bases from V and 5 bases from J; junction bases left unmatched: 7. The CDR3 loop is CASSPQGQGVTEAFF. CDR3 nucleotides: TGTGCCAGCAGCCCCCAGGGACAGGGGGTAACTGAAGCTTTCTTT.

The chain joins TRBV5-1 to TRBJ1-4; D not certain. The V and J ends lost 3 bases and 7 bases respectively, with 13 bases between them. The germline gives CDR1 SGHRS, CDR2 YFSETQ. This CDR3 spans 14 amino acids. This CDR3 is CASSSWTRSEKLFF. Here the CDR3 DNA reads TGCGCCAGCAGCTCCTGGACGCGGAGTGAAAAACTGTTTTTT.

The genes are TRBV2 and TRBJ2-2; D is ambiguous. Germline loops: CDR1 SNHLY, CDR2 FYNNEI. V gave up 1 base and J gave up 2 bases, with 5 bases separating them. This CDR3 comprises 14 residues. The chain's CDR3 is CASSEGRNTGELFF. In nucleotides, the CDR3 is TGTGCCAGCAGTGAAGGCAGAAACACCGGGGAGCTGTTTTTT.

The V gene is TRBV2, the J gene TRBJ2-5; D might be TRBD1 (5 bases). The V gene's germline CDR1 is SNHLY and CDR2 FYNNEI. This CDR3 has 13 amino acids. The V and J ends lost 3 bases and 5 bases respectively, with 10 bases between them. CDR3 sequence (DNA): TGTGCCAGCAGTGATGGGGCGTTTGAGACCCAGTACTTC. Its protein is CASSDGAFETQYF.

DNA for the CDR3: TGTGCCAGCAGATTGGGACTAGCGGAGATTCAGGGAGATACGCAGTATTTT. Translation: CASRLGLAEIQGDTQYF. The rearrangement joins TRBV4-2 to TRBJ2-3; TRBD2 matches at 11 bases. This CDR3 has 17 residues. Trimming removed 6 bases from V and 5 bases from J; junction bases left unmatched: 13. Germline loops: CDR1 LGHNA, CDR2 YNFKEQ.

This chain uses TRBV14 with TRBJ2-7, with 10 nucleotides matching TRBD1. The trim removed 5 bases at V and 7 bases at J, leaving 11 bases unmatched. CDR1 is SGHDN and CDR2 is FVKESK in the germline V gene. The CDR3 totals 15 residues. The CDR3 spells CASSSAGTGVREQYF. CDR3 nucleotide sequence: TGTGCCAGCAGCTCTGCCGGGACAGGGGTAAGGGAGCAGTACTTC.

This rearrangement joins TRBV30 to TRBJ2-1, with 9 nucleotides matching TRBD2. The V gene's germline CDR1 is GTSNPN and CDR2 SVGIG (reference sequence). This CDR3 has 13 amino acids. V was pared by 1 base and J by 14 bases, with 9 bases of the junction left unmatched. As DNA, the CDR3 is TGTGCCTGGAGTGACGTAGCGGGAGAATCGGAGTTCTTC. Amino acids: CAWSDVAGESEFF.

This clone showed up just a few times. This chain uses TRBV7-8 with TRBJ2-1; D is possibly TRBD1 or TRBD2 (5 bases each). CDR1 SGHVS and CDR2 FQNEAQ come from the germline V gene. This CDR3 region has 16 residues. V lost 4 bases and J 1 base, leaving 14 bases between the germline ends. The CDR3 DNA reads TGTGCCAGCAGCTCATCCTGGGGGATATCCTACAATGAGCAGTTCTTC. Its protein product is CASSSSWGISYNEQFF.

J is TRBJ2-1 and V is TRBV27; D tentatively fits TRBD1 or TRBD2 (5 bases each). Germline-derived CDR1 and CDR2 are MNHEY and SMNVEV (reference sequence). Between the trimmed V and J ends, which lost 1 base and 5 bases, there was a span of 6 bases. This CDR3 has 13 residues. In DNA form, the CDR3 reads TGTGCCAGCAGTTTATGGGGGAACAATGAGCAGTTCTTC. Protein: CASSLWGNNEQFF.

V is TRBV7-3 and J is TRBJ1-4; D gene uncertain. The CDR3 is 13 amino acids. V was clipped by 6 bases and J by 4 bases, with 9 bases between them. Germline CDR1 and CDR2: SGHTA and FQGTGA. Here the CDR3 DNA reads TGTGCCAGCAGAGGCGGGTTTAATGAAAAACTGTTTTTT. Translated, it gives CASRGGFNEKLFF.